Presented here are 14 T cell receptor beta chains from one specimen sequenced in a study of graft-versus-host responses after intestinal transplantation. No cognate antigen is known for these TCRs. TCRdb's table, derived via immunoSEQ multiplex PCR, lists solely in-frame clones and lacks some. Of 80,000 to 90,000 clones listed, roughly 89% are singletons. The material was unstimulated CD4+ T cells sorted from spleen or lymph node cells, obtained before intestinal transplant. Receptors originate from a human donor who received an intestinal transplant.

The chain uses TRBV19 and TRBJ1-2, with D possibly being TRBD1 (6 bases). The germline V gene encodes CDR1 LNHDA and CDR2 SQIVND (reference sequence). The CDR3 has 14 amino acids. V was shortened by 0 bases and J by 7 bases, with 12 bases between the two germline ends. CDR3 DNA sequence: TGTGCCAGTAGTATAGAGGGGGGGCGCCTTGGCTACACCTTC. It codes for CASSIEGGRLGYTF. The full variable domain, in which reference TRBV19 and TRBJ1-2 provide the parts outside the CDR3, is DGGITQSPKYLFRKEGQNVTLSCEQNLNHDAMYWYRQDPGQGLRLIYYSQIVNDFQKGDIAEGYSVSREKKESFPLTVTSAQKNPTAFYLCASSIEGGRLGYTFGSGTRLTVV.

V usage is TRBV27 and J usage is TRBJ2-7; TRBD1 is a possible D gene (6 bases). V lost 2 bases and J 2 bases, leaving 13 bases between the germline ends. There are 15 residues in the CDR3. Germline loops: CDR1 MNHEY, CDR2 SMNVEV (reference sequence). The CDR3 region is CASSLTDRWTYEQYF. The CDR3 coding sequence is TGTGCCAGCAGTTTAACAGACAGGTGGACCTACGAGCAGTACTTC.

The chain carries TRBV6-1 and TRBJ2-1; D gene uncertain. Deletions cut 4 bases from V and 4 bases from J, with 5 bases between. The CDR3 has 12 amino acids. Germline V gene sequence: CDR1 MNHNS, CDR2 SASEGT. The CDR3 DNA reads TGTGCCAGCAGTGTCGGTTACAATGAGCAGTTCTTC. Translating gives CASSVGYNEQFF.

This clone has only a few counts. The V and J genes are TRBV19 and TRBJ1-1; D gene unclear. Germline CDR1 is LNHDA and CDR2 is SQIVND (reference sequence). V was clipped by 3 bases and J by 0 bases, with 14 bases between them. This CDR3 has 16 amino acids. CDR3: CASSIGKDVLNTEAFF. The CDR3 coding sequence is TGTGCCAGTAGTATCGGGAAGGATGTTCTGAACACTGAAGCTTTCTTT.

CDR3 nucleotides: TGTGCCAGCAGCTTGTGGAATAGCAATCAGCCCCAGCATTTT. Its protein product is CASSLWNSNQPQHF. The chain combines TRBV5-5 with TRBJ1-5; D gene ambiguous. The CDR3 loop spans 14 amino acids. Germline V lookup: CDR1 SGHKS, CDR2 YYEKEE (reference sequence). Trimming stripped 1 base from V and 0 bases from J, with 5 bases between.

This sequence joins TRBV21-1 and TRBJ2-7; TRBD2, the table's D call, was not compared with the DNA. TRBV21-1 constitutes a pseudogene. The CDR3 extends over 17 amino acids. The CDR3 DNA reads TGTGCCAGCAGCAGCGGGACTAGCGGGAGGACCATCTACGAGCAGTACTTC. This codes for CASSSGTSGRTIYEQYF.

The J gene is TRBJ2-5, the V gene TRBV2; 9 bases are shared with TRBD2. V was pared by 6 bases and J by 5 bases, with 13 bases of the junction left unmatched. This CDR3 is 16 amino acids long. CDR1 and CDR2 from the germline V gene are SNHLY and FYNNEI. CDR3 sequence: CASRQKAGGERETQYF. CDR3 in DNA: TGTGCCAGCAGACAAAAAGCGGGGGGAGAAAGGGAGACCCAGTACTTC.

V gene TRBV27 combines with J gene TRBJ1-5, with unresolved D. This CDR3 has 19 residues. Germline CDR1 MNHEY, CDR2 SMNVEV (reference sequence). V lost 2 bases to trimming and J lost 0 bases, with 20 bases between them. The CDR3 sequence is CASSLKGEGIGYSNQPQHF. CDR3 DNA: TGTGCCAGCAGTTTAAAGGGCGAGGGAATTGGATATAGCAATCAGCCCCAGCATTTT.

In DNA form, the CDR3 reads TGTGCCAGCAACGAGGGCGGCTACACCTTC. Its protein is CASNEGGYTF. The V call is TRBV6-6, the J call TRBJ1-2; D not resolved. In germline, CDR1 is MNHNY, CDR2 SVGAGI (reference sequence). With 7 bases removed from V and 8 bases from J, the gap between germline ends came to 8 bases. The CDR3 has 10 amino acids.

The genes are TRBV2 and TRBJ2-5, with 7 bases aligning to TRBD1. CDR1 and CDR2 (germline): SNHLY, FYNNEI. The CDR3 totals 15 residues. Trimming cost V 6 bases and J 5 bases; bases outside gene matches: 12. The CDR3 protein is CASRYLGGAGETQYF. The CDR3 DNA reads TGTGCCAGCAGATACTTAGGGGGCGCCGGTGAGACCCAGTACTTC.

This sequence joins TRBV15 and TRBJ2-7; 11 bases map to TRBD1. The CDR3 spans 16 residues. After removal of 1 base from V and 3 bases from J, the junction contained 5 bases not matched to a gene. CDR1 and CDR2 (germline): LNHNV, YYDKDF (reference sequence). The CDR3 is CATSRGGQGGHYEQYF. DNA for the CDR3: TGTGCCACCAGCAGAGGGGGACAGGGGGGTCACTACGAGCAGTACTTC.

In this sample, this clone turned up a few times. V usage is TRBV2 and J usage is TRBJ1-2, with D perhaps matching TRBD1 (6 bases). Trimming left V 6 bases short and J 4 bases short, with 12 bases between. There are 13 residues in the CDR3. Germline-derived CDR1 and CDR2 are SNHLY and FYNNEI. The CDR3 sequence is CASRTDSTYGYTF. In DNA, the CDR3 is TGTGCCAGCAGAACGGACAGCACCTATGGCTACACCTTC.

CDR3 in DNA: TGTGCCAGCAGCTTAGCAGGGACTAGCACAAATGAGCAGTTCTTC. Its translation: CASSLAGTSTNEQFF. The chain is built from TRBV7-8 and TRBJ2-1, with TRBD2 identical over 9 bases. V was clipped by 0 bases and J by 7 bases; unmatched bases: 4. The germline CDR1 and CDR2 sequences are SGHVS and FQNEAQ. The CDR3 consists of 15 residues.

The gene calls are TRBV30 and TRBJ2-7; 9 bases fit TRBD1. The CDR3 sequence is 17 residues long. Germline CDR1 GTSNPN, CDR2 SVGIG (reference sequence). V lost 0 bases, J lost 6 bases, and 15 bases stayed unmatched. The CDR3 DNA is TGTGCCTGGAGTGTATGGCCCAGGGGGACAGGGTACGTCGAGCAGTACTTC. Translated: CAWSVWPRGTGYVEQYF.